These T cell receptor beta chains were read from a single sample in a study of T cells in localized non-small cell lung cancer. Profiled with immunoSEQ multiplex PCR; TCRdb holds only in-frame clones, not every one. The sample contains around 64,000 clones, 80% to 95% of which appear only once. Specimen: peripheral blood, collected before any cancer treatment. These receptor sequences come from a man aged 40 to 70 with stage I lung adenocarcinoma. Each CDR3 is given with its conserved first and last residue. The order of the fields is V gene, D gene, clone size, J gene, CDR3 protein, CDR3 DNA. The D gene is left open where the match is weak. Size is stated for part of the rows, as once, few or many counts, or as a class when the clone is expanded.

TRBV5-1	NA	NA	TRBJ1-5	CASSADSNQSQHF	TGCGCCAGCTCGGCCGATAGCAATCAGTCCCAGCATTTT
TRBV2	TRBD2	NA	TRBJ2-5	CASSDKSGRGETQYF	TGTGCCAGCAGTGATAAGAGCGGGAGGGGGGAGACCCAGTACTTC
TRBV4-2	TRBD2	NA	TRBJ2-7	CASSQETSGSSEQYF	TGTGCCAGCAGCCAAGAAACTAGCGGGAGTAGCGAGCAGTACTTC
TRBV5-1	NA	NA	TRBJ2-1	CASSARLPDSEQFF	TGCGCCAGCAGCGCCCGGCTACCAGATTCGGAGCAGTTCTTC
TRBV4-1	NA	NA	TRBJ1-2	CASSQVPATGYTF	TGCGCCAGCAGCCAAGTCCCGGCGACTGGCTACACCTTC
TRBV11-2	NA	NA	TRBJ2-1	CASSLEDFNEQFF	TGTGCCAGCAGCTTAGAGGACTTCAATGAGCAGTTCTTC
TRBV6-5	NA	NA	TRBJ2-7	CASSYGGLDYEQYF	TGTGCCAGCAGTTACGGTGGGCTAGACTACGAGCAGTACTTC
TRBV7-7	TRBD1	NA	TRBJ2-5	CASSLEGTGWNQETQYF	TGTGCTAGCAGCCTCGAAGGGACAGGGTGGAACCAAGAGACCCAGTACTTC
TRBV5-1	NA	NA	TRBJ2-5	CASSLMGGQETQYF	TGCGCCAGCAGCTTGATGGGCGGACAAGAGACCCAGTACTTC
TRBV28	TRBD1	NA	TRBJ1-3	CASSLGGRQGSGNTIYF	TGTGCCAGCAGTTTAGGCGGCCGACAGGGGTCTGGAAACACCATATATTTT
TRBV7-3	NA	NA	TRBJ2-2	CASSLNGGSATGELFF	TGTGCCAGCAGCTTAAATGGGGGAAGCGCCACCGGGGAGCTGTTTTTT
TRBV19	NA	NA	TRBJ1-1	CASSIDLNTEAFF	TGTGCCAGTAGTATAGATCTAAACACTGAAGCTTTCTTT
TRBV14	NA	many	TRBJ1-1	CASSQGGALLTEAFF	TGTGCCAGCAGCCAGGGAGGGGCGCTTTTGACTGAAGCTTTCTTT
TRBV6-5	NA	NA	TRBJ1-1	CASSYTGMNTEAFF	TGTGCCAGCAGTTACACGGGAATGAACACTGAAGCTTTCTTT
TRBV9	TRBD1	NA	TRBJ2-3	CASSVGWTGGADTQYF	TGTGCCAGCAGCGTAGGTTGGACAGGGGGCGCGGATACGCAGTATTTT
TRBV27	NA	NA	TRBJ2-1	CASSWGTLSGEQFF	TGTGCCAGCAGTTGGGGGACTTTGTCGGGTGAGCAGTTCTTC
TRBV28	NA	NA	TRBJ1-3	CASSPLMGNTIYF	TGTGCCAGCAGTCCCCTTATGGGAAACACCATATATTTT
TRBV9	TRBD2	NA	TRBJ2-3	CASSAHRTSGSSTDTQYF	TGTGCCAGCAGCGCACACCGGACTAGCGGGAGTAGCACAGATACGCAGTATTTT
TRBV6-4	NA	NA	TRBJ2-1	CASSFTAAPYNEQFF	TGTGCCAGCAGTTTCACAGCCGCTCCCTACAATGAGCAGTTCTTC
TRBV7-6	NA	NA	TRBJ1-1	CASSLAAGALNTEAFF	TGTGCCAGCAGCTTAGCGGCAGGTGCCCTGAACACTGAAGCTTTCTTT
TRBV28	NA	NA	TRBJ1-2	CASSETGNYGYTF	TGTGCCAGCAGTGAGACGGGGAACTATGGCTACACCTTC
TRBV19	NA	NA	TRBJ1-1	CASSIWGMNTEAFF	TGTGCCAGTAGCATCTGGGGGATGAACACTGAAGCTTTCTTT
TRBV27	TRBD2	NA	TRBJ2-1	CASSRGSSYNEQFF	TGTGCCAGCAGTCGCGGGAGCTCCTACAATGAGCAGTTCTTC
TRBV30	NA	few	TRBJ1-3	CAWSVSGYSGNTIYF	TGTGCCTGGAGTGTATCCGGATACTCTGGAAACACCATATATTTT
TRBV6-5	TRBD2	NA	TRBJ2-7	CASRSSGSAYEQYF	TGTGCCAGCCGATCTAGCGGGAGCGCCTACGAGCAGTACTTC
TRBV5-1	NA	NA	TRBJ1-3	CASSLAGVRSGNTIYF	TGCGCCAGCAGCTTGGCTGGGGTACGATCTGGAAACACCATATATTTT
TRBV28	NA	NA	TRBJ1-2	CASSPNRGPGYGYTF	TGTGCCAGCAGCCCCAATCGGGGACCGGGCTATGGCTACACCTTC
TRBV6-1	TRBD1	NA	TRBJ1-1	CASSGGTGNTEAFF	TGTGCCAGCAGTGGAGGGACAGGGAACACTGAAGCTTTCTTT
TRBV5-1	TRBD2	NA	TRBJ2-3	CASSYYPRTSGSTDTQYF	TGCGCCAGCAGCTATTACCCTCGGACTAGCGGGAGCACAGATACGCAGTATTTT
TRBV7-7	NA	medium-sized	TRBJ1-2	CASSPSIHYGYTF	TGTGCTAGCAGCCCCAGCATCCACTATGGCTACACCTTC
TRBV6-5	TRBD1	NA	TRBJ1-1	CASSYSRGRSEAFF	TGTGCCAGCAGTTACTCAAGGGGGCGGTCCGAAGCTTTCTTT
TRBV7-8	NA	NA	TRBJ2-3	CASSLLFTGKADTQYF	TGTGCCAGCAGCTTACTTTTTACAGGGAAGGCAGATACGCAGTATTTT
TRBV9	NA	NA	TRBJ1-1	CASSVHMNTEAFF	TGTGCCAGCAGCGTTCATATGAACACTGAAGCTTTCTTT
TRBV6-5	TRBD1	NA	TRBJ2-1	CASKTGTGLWNEQFF	TGTGCCAGCAAAACCGGGACAGGGCTTTGGAATGAGCAGTTCTTC
TRBV5-4	NA	NA	TRBJ2-2	CASSVDTPGYAGELFF	TGTGCCAGCAGCGTCGACACTCCGGGTTACGCCGGGGAGCTGTTTTTT
TRBV9	TRBD2	NA	TRBJ2-5	CASSVEGSGRETQYF	TGTGCCAGCAGCGTAGAAGGTAGCGGGAGGGAGACCCAGTACTTC
TRBV7-9	TRBD1	NA	TRBJ2-1	CASSFSRDRVGNEQFF	TGTGCCAGCAGCTTTAGCCGGGACAGGGTGGGCAATGAGCAGTTCTTC
TRBV9	NA	NA	TRBJ2-5	CASSYDRGGGTQYF	TGTGCCAGCAGCTACGACAGGGGCGGGGGGACCCAGTACTTC
TRBV5-1	NA	NA	TRBJ2-1	CASSLSPSSYNEQFF	TGCGCCAGCAGCTTGTCGCCTAGCTCCTACAATGAGCAGTTCTTC
TRBV4-1	NA	NA	TRBJ2-1	CASSQDWGTYSNEQFF	TGCGCCAGCAGCCAAGATTGGGGTACGTACAGCAATGAGCAGTTCTTC
TRBV10-1	NA	once	TRBJ2-3	CASSLKGQIAGIRTDTQYF	TGCGCCAGCAGCCTCAAGGGACAGATAGCGGGGATTCGCACAGATACGCAGTATTTT
TRBV9	NA	NA	TRBJ1-4	CASSVVGNANEKLFF	TGTGCCAGCAGCGTAGTAGGAAATGCTAATGAAAAACTGTTTTTT
TRBV30	NA	NA	TRBJ2-1	CAWERMRNEQFF	TGTGCCTGGGAGAGAATGAGGAATGAGCAGTTCTTC
TRBV7-9	TRBD1	NA	TRBJ1-1	CASSLGDRANTEAFF	TGTGCCAGCAGCTTGGGGGACAGGGCTAACACTGAAGCTTTCTTT
TRBV4-3	NA	NA	TRBJ2-1	CASSQDLRRATYNEQFF	TGCGCCAGCAGCCAAGATCTTCGGCGGGCCACCTACAATGAGCAGTTCTTC
TRBV19	TRBD1	NA	TRBJ1-1	CASSLTGAANTEAFF	TGTGCCAGTAGTCTGACAGGGGCGGCGAACACTGAAGCTTTCTTT
TRBV7-9	NA	NA	TRBJ2-3	CASSYGSLGDTQYF	TGTGCCAGCAGCTACGGGAGTCTGGGAGATACGCAGTATTTT
TRBV28	NA	NA	TRBJ2-7	CASSLLGYEQYF	TGTGCCAGCAGTTTATTGGGCTACGAGCAGTACTTC